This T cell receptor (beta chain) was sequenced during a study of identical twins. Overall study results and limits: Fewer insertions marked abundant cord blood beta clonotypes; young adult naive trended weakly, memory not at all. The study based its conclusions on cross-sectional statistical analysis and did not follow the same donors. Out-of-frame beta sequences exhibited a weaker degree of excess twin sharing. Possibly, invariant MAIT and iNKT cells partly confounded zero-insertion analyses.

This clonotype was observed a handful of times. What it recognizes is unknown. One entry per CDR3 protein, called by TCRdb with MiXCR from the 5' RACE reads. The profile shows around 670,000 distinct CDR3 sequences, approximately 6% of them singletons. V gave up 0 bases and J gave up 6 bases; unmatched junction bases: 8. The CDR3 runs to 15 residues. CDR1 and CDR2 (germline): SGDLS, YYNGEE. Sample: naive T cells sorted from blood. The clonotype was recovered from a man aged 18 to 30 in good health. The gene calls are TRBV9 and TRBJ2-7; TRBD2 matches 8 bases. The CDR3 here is CASSVGGSGRGEQYF. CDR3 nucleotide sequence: TGTGCCAGCAGCGTAGGGGGGAGCGGGAGAGGCGAGCAGTACTTC. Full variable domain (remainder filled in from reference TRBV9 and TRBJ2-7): DSGVTQTPKHLITATGQRVTLRCSPRSGDLSVYWYQQSLDQGLQFLIQYYNGEERAKGNILERFSAQQFPDLHSELNLSSLELGDSALYFCASSVGGSGRGEQYFGPGTRLTVT.